This T cell receptor (beta chain) was retrieved from a study of OX40 agonist ivuxolimab in advanced cancers. Study-wide background: Patients were infused with ivuxolimab every 2 weeks at 0.01 to 10 mg/kg.

This CDR3 has 13 amino acids. Germline values: CDR1 SNHLY, CDR2 FYNNEI. V trimming: 6 bases; J trimming: 6 bases; junction bases outside the gene matches: 6. TCRdb's table, derived via immunoSEQ multiplex PCR, lists solely in-frame clones and lacks some. The sample holds about 77,000 clones, about four fifths seen once. This sequence was found in an adult with an advanced solid tumor such as melanoma, head and neck, liver or kidney cancer. Sequencing was performed on CD4+ or CD8+ T cells sorted from blood, taken in a trial of the OX40 agonist ivuxolimab. This rearrangement joins TRBV2 to TRBJ1-2; TRBD1 matches 8 bases. In nucleotides, the CDR3 is TGTGCCAGCAGCGCGACAGGGGCGAATGGCTACACCTTC. It translates to CASSATGANGYTF.